This T cell receptor (beta chain) was obtained from a study of beta chain features in type 1 diabetes. This clone was observed a handful of times. The authors reverse transcribed all of the isolated RNA, so sequencing captured expressed TCRB transcripts. Data came from immunoSEQ multiplex PCR; TCRdb stores just in-frame clones and leaves some out. The sample contains about 240,000 clones, about 25% of which appear only once. Germline V lookup: CDR1 MNHEY, CDR2 SVGAGI. Deletions cut 6 bases from V and 7 bases from J, with 13 bases between. The CDR3 totals 13 residues. J is TRBJ2-1 and V is TRBV6-5, with D possibly being TRBD2 (6 bases). Sequenced: central memory CD4+ T cells from blood. The clonotype was recovered from a man aged 30-40 years in good health. CDR3 sequence reads: CASRLREANEQFF. CDR3 DNA: TGTGCCAGCAGGTTGAGGGAGGCAAATGAGCAGTTCTTC.